This TCR beta chain was obtained from a study of spatial heterogeneity in lung cancer. For the study at large: In tumor regions TCR transcript counts correlated strongly with a matched bulk RNA-seq T cell module score. Study-level points and caveats: In tumors, expanded intratumoral alpha and beta TCR counts tracked mutation counts. Alpha chain coverage of tumor T cells was estimated at approximately 7.5%, and beta chain coverage at 12% to 15%.

This clonotype was seen a handful of times. Antigen: not known. Since it is a stray read in a library aimed at alpha chains, this beta chain has a size that is not meaningful. One entry per CDR3 protein, called by TCRdb with MiXCR from the 5' RACE reads. The sample consists of 18,000 or so distinct CDR3 sequences, 9.5% to 10% of them appearing once. Germline CDR1 MDHEN, CDR2 SYDVKM. The CDR3 totals 16 residues. V was trimmed by 0 bases and J by 13 bases, leaving 19 bases between them. Time point defined: sample taken at primary tumor resection. Donation came from over 60 patients with untreated early-stage non-small cell lung cancer. No cell sorting; template was whole RNA from tumor, lung tissue or PBMC.

The material was lung tumor tissue, obtained at surgery. The sequence came from a female donor with early-stage non-small cell lung cancer. This chain joins TRBV28 and TRBJ1-6; the D gene is possibly TRBD1 (6 bases). The CDR3 is CASSLCPGVHPLPLHF. The CDR3 DNA follows: TGTGCCAGCAGTTTATGTCCAGGGGTACACCCTTTGCCCCTCCACTTT.